One T cell receptor beta chain is described in this entry. Antigen: not known. This CDR3 spans 13 amino acids. This entry is derived from a study of shared clonotypes between healthy human individuals. Study at large: Each donor had three CD4 naive, three CD4 memory, two CD8 naive and one CD8 memory plate. Overall study results and limits: Compared with memory subsets, naive subsets generally had larger estimated richness. The low donor count limited represented genetic and exposure-history diversity.

The method was immunoSEQ multiplex PCR; TCRdb's version includes in-frame clones alone and lacks a portion of them. The data show over 850,000 clones, with around 82% seen just once and 0.4% to 0.55% held by the top ten. The chain recombines TRBV21-1 with TRBJ1-2; whether TRBD1, the table's D call, matches the DNA was not checked. TRBV21-1 is marked as a pseudogene. The TCR was taken from a man aged 18 to 30 in good health. Some clones in this sample may be carry-over from other donors' samples. Material: memory CD4+ T cells from PBMCs. Subset meaning: CD45RA-negative fraction. CDR3 loop: CASSNNRANGYTF. The CDR3 DNA reads TGTGCCAGCAGCAATAACAGGGCGAATGGCTACACCTTC.